This T cell receptor beta chain derives from a study of CD8+CD57+ T cells in acquired aplastic anemia. Germline CDR1 reads DFQATT; CDR2 reads SNEGSKA (reference sequence). This CDR3 has 16 residues. J gave up 5 bases and V 1 base, and 8 bases lay outside the gene matches. Study observations and caveats: Patients and controls were found to share 25 to 35 CD8+ CDR3 sequences.

Before being chosen for sequencing, patients had shown CD8+CD57+ cell expansion by flow cytometry. The enrolled patients all had severe acquired aplastic anemia. For CDR3 and TCR beta VDJ profiling, genomic DNA was the template used. Each CDR3 protein is one row after TCRdb ran MiXCR on the reads. The sample shows approximately 190,000 distinct CDR3 sequences, roughly half of them seen only once. As concerns this clonotype: Its antigen is undetermined.

The chain links TRBV20-1 to TRBJ1-3; 10 bases align to TRBD1. Sequenced sample: sorted CD4+, CD8+, or CD8+CD57+ T cells (not recorded which) from PBMCs. The TCR comes from a human donor with aplastic anemia. The CDR3 DNA reads TGCAGTGCTAGAGGCGGGCGGACAGGGGGGAGAAACACCATATATTTT. It translates to CSARGGRTGGRNTIYF.